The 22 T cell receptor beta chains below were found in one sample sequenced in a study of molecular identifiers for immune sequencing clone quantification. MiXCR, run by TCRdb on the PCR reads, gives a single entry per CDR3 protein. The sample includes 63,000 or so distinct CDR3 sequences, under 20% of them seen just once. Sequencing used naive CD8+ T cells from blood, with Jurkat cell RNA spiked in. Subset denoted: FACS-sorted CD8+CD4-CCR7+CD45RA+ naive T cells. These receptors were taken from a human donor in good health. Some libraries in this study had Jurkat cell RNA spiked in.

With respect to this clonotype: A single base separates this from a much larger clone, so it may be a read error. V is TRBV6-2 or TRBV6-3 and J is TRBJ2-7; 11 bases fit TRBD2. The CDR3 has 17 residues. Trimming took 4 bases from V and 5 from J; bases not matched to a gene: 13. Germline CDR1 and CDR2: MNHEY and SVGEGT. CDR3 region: CASSWVIAGGELDEQYF. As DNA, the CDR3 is TGTGCCAGCAGTTGGGTGATAGCGGGAGGGGAGCTGGACGAGCAGTACTTC.

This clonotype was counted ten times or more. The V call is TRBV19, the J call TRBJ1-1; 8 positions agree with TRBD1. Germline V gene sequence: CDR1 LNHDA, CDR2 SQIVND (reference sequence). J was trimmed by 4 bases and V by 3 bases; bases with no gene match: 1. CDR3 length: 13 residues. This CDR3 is CASSITGGTEAFF. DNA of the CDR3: TGTGCCAGTAGTATCACAGGGGGCACTGAAGCTTTCTTT.

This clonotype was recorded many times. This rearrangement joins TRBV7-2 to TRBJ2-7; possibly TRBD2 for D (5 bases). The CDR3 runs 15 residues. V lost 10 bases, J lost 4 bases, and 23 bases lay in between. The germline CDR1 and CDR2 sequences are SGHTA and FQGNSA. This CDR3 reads CATRLIDYTHYEQYF. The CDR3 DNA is TGTGCCACCCGCTTAATAGACTATACGCATTACGAGCAGTACTTC.

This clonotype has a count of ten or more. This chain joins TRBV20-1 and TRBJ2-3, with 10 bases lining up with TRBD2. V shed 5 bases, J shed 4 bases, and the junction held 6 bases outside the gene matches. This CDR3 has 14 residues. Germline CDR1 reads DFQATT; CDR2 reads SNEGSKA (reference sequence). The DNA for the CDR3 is TGCAGTGCTTTCCTAGCGGGAGTCGCAGATACGCAGTATTTT. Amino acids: CSAFLAGVADTQYF.

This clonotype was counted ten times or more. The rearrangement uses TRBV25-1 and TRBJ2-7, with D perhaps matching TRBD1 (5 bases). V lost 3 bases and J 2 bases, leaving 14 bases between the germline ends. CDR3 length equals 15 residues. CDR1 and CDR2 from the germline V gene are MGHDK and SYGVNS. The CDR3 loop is CASSDRLRAPYEQYF. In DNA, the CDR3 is TGTGCCAGCAGTGATAGGCTCAGGGCCCCCTACGAGCAGTACTTC.

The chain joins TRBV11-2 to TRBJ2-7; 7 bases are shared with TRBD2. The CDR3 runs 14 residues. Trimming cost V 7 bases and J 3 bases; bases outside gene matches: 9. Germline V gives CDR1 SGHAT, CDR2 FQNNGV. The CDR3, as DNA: TGTGCCAGCAAAAGCGGGATGGGAATCTACGAGCAGTACTTC. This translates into CASKSGMGIYEQYF.

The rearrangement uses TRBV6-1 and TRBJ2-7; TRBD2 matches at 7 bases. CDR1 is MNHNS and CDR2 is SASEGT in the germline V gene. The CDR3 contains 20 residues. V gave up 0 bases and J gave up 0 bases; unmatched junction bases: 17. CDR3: CASSEASVFVGGGSSYEQYF. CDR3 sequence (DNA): TGTGCCAGCAGTGAAGCATCCGTCTTCGTGGGCGGGGGAAGCTCCTACGAGCAGTACTTC.

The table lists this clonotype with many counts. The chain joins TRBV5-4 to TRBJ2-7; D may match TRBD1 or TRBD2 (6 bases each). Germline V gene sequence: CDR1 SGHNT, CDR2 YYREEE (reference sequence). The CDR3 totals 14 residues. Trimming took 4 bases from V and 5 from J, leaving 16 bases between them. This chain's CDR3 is CASSPEGGVNEQYF. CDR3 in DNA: TGTGCCAGCAGCCCGGAGGGGGGAGTCAACGAGCAGTACTTC.

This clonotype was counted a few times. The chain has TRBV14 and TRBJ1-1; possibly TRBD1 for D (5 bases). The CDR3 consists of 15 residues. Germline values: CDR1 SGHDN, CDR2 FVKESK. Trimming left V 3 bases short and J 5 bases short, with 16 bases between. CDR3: CASSHTTVLRTEAFF. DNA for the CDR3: TGTGCCAGCAGCCACACGACAGTCCTACGGACTGAAGCTTTCTTT.

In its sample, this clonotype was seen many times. The CDR3 DNA sequence: TGCAGTGCTAGAGATTGGACAGGACAGGAGAACACTGAAGCTTTCTTT. Residues: CSARDWTGQENTEAFF. The chain links TRBV20-1 to TRBJ1-1; the match to TRBD1 covers 7 bases. The CDR3 sequence is 16 residues long. Trimming cost V 0 bases and J 1 base; bases outside gene matches: 8. CDR1 and CDR2 (germline): DFQATT, SNEGSKA (reference sequence).

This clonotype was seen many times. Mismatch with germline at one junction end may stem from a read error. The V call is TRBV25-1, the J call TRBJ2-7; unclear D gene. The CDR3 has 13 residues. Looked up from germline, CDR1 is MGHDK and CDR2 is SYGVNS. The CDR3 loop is CATSIWRSYEQYF. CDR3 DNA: TGTGCCACCAGTATTTGGCGGTCCTACGAGCAGTACTTC.

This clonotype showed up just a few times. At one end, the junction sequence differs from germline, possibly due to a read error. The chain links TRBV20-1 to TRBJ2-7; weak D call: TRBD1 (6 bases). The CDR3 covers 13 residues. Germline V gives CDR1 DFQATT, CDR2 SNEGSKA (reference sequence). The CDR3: CSALGQEGYGQYF. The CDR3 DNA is TGCAGTGCCTTGGGACAAGAAGGCTACGGGCAGTACTTC.

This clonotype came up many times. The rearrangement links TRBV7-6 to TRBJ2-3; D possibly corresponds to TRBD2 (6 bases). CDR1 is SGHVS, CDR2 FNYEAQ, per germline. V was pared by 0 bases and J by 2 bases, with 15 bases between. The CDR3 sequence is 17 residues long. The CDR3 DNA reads TGTGCCAGCAGCTTAGCCGGCGGGGCCCTCTCCACAGATACGCAGTATTTT. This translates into CASSLAGGALSTDTQYF.

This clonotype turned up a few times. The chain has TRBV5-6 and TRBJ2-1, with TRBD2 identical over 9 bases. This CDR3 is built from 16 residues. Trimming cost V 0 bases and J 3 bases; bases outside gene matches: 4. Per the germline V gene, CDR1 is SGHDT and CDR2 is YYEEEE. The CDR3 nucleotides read TGTGCCAGCAGCTTGGCGGGGACTAGCAGCTACAATGAGCAGTTCTTC. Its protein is CASSLAGTSSYNEQFF. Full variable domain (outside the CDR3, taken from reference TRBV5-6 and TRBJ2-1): DAGVTQSPTHLIKTRGQQVTLRCSPKSGHDTVSWYQQALGQGPQFIFQYYEEEERQRGNFPDRFSGHQFPNYSSELNVNALLLGDSALYLCASSLAGTSSYNEQFFGPGTRLTVL.

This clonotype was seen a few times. The CDR3 spells CASSLSDEQFF. CDR3 in DNA: TGTGCCAGCAGCTTATCCGATGAGCAGTTCTTC. The chain is built from TRBV5-6 and TRBJ2-1; D unclear. Germline-derived CDR1 and CDR2 are SGHDT and YYEEEE. This CDR3 spans 11 amino acids. V dropped 2 bases and J dropped 8 bases, with 5 bases sitting between them.

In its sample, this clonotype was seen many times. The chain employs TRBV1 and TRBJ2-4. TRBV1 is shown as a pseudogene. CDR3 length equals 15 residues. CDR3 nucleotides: TGCACCAGCAGCCAAGGTCTACAGGCCAAAAACATTCAGTACTTC. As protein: CTSSQGLQAKNIQYF.

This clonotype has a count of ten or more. CDR3 in amino acids: CASSLWGMDTQYF. CDR3 in DNA: TGTGCCAGCAGTTTATGGGGTATGGATACGCAGTATTTT. The chain combines TRBV27 with TRBJ2-3; D is undetermined. CDR1 is MNHEY and CDR2 is SMNVEV in the germline V gene (reference sequence). The CDR3 has 13 residues. The V end lost 1 base, the J end lost 6 bases, and 8 bases lay between the germline ends.

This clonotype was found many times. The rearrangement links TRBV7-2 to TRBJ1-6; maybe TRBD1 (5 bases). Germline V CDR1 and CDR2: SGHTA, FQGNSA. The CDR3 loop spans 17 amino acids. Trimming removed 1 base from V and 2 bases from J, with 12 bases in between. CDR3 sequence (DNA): TGTGCCAGCAGCTTAGATCCAGGGAGCGCCTATAATTCACCCCTCCACTTT. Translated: CASSLDPGSAYNSPLHF.

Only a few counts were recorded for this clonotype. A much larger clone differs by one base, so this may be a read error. CDR3 DNA sequence: TGTGCCAGCAGGCCTCTAGGAAACGAGCTGTACTTC. This sequence encodes CASRPLGNELYF. The V call is TRBV6-2 or TRBV6-3, the J call TRBJ2-7; D call uncertain. This CDR3 is built from 12 residues. Germline CDR1 MNHEY, CDR2 SVGEGT.

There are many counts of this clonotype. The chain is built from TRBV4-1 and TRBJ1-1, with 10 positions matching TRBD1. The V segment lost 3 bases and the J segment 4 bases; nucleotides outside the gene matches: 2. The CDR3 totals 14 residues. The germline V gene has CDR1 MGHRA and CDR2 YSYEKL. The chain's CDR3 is CASSQTGGGTEAFF. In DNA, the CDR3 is TGCGCCAGCAGCCAGACAGGGGGCGGCACTGAAGCTTTCTTT.

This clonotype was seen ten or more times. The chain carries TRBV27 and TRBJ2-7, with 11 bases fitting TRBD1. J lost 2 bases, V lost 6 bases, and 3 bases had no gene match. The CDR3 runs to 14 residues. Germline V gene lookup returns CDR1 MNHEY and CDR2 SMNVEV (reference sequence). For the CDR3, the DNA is TGTGCCAGCAGAGGGACAGGGGGACCCTACGAGCAGTACTTC. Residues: CASRGTGGPYEQYF.

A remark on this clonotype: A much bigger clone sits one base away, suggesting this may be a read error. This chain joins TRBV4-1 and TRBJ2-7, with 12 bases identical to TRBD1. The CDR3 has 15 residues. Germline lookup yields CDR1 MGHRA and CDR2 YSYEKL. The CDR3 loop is CASSPRDRGPYERYF. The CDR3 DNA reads TGCGCCAGCAGCCCGAGGGACAGGGGGCCCTACGAGCGGTACTTC.